Listed below are T cell receptor beta chains from one sample, sequenced in a study of OX40 agonist ivuxolimab in advanced cancers. Sequencing was performed with immunoSEQ multiplex PCR; in TCRdb, only in-frame clones are kept and a portion is missing. The sample comprises about 130,000 clones, 90% of which are singletons, and about 1% rests with the top ten. The starting material was CD4+ or CD8+ T cells sorted from blood, obtained in a trial of the OX40 agonist ivuxolimab. Receptors were obtained from an adult with an advanced solid tumor such as melanoma, head and neck, liver or kidney cancer. The conserved cysteine and the conserved F or W are not part of the CDR3 here. Each record gives: V gene, J gene, CDR3 protein.

TRBV7-9	TRBJ2-1	ASSLAQTYNEQF
TRBV28	TRBJ2-7	ASREQGNYEQY
TRBV19	TRBJ2-1	ASSFSSGSHEQF
TRBV18	TRBJ2-1	ASLGATARKVDEQF
TRBV5-6	TRBJ2-3	ASSLDVSGRVDTQY
TRBV18	TRBJ2-3	ASSPLSGGTSTDTQY
TRBV15	TRBJ2-1	ATSRGGLLPYNEQF
TRBV9	TRBJ1-2	ASSVATGNYGYT
TRBV6-6	TRBJ2-1	ASTLRGAGGTDEQF
TRBV6-1	TRBJ2-7	ASSMTAPYEQY
TRBV29-1	TRBJ1-2	SGRTENYGYT
TRBV6-6	TRBJ2-1	ASSYSSGSGEQF
TRBV21-1	TRBJ1-4	ASSIGETSFATNEKLF
TRBV18	TRBJ1-5	ASSPGQGEIWPQH
TRBV18	TRBJ1-4	ASSPTGTGKREKLF
TRBV30	TRBJ1-3	AWSDGRSSGNTIY
TRBV2	TRBJ2-5	ASSAGQGSQETQY
TRBV4-3	TRBJ2-1	ASSRQVGYEQF
TRBV6-6	TRBJ1-5	ASSSTGGSQPQH
TRBV7-9	TRBJ1-5	ASSFDSNQPQH
TRBV6-1	TRBJ1-4	ASRTGYGEKLF
TRBV28	TRBJ1-1	ASRKQGNTEAF
TRBV6-5	TRBJ2-7	ASSYATGTVSYEQY
TRBV27	TRBJ1-1	ASSLIWGYTEAF
TRBV30	TRBJ1-2	AWSSHGYT
TRBV5-4	TRBJ1-1	ASSLATGVGYTEAF
TRBV4-2	TRBJ2-7	ASSQDLDNSYEQY
TRBV28	TRBJ1-4	ASSSVGGGRNEKLF
TRBV28	TRBJ2-7	ASRTTGTAPYEQY
TRBV7-3	TRBJ2-5	ASSSTLGLAGEIPETQY
TRBV4-1	TRBJ2-7	ASSQAGLVYEQY
TRBV5-1	TRBJ2-2	ASSLVQGNTGELF
TRBV7-2	TRBJ1-2	ASSPGQIYGYT
TRBV19	TRBJ1-2	ASSITGRAFSGGYT
TRBV5-1	TRBJ1-4	ASSTHAEGTNEKLF
TRBV5-1	TRBJ2-1	ASSPGTSGTYNEQF
TRBV19	TRBJ2-3	ASSPPGSGSTDTQY
TRBV7-9	TRBJ1-5	ASSLGTGAPH
TRBV10-2	TRBJ1-1	ASSTLRDEAF
TRBV6-5	TRBJ1-2	ASSPSGTGYGYT
TRBV5-4	TRBJ2-7	ASSSDRTYEQY
TRBV9	TRBJ1-2	ASSVEEGASGGYT
TRBV6-5	TRBJ2-2	ASSYSTSGDGELF
TRBV20-1	TRBJ1-4	SARVLEKLF
TRBV18	TRBJ2-7	ASSRGTEVSYEQY